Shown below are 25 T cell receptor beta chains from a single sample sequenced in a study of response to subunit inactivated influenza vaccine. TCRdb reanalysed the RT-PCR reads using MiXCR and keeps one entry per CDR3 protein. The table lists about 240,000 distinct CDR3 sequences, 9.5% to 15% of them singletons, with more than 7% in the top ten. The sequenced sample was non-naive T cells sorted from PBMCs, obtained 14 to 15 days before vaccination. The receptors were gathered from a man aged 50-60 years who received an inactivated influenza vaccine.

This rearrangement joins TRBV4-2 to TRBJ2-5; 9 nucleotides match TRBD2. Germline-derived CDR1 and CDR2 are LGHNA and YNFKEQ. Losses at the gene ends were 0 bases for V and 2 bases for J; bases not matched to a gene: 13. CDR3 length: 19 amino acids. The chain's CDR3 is CASSQDGVAGGPRQETQYF. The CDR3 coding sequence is TGTGCCAGCAGCCAAGATGGTGTCGCGGGGGGGCCGCGTCAAGAGACCCAGTACTTC.

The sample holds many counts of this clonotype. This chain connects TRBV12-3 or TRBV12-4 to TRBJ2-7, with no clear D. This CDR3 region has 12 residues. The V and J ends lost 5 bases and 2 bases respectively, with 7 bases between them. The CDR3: CASSVGPYEQYF. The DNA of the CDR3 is TGTGCCAGCAGTGTCGGACCCTACGAGCAGTACTTC.

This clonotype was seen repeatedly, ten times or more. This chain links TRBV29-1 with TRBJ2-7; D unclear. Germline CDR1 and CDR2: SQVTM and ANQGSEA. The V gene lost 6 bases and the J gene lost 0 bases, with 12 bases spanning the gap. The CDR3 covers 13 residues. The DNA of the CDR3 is TGCAGCGTCATAAACAGTGGCTCCTACGAGCAGTACTTC. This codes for CSVINSGSYEQYF.

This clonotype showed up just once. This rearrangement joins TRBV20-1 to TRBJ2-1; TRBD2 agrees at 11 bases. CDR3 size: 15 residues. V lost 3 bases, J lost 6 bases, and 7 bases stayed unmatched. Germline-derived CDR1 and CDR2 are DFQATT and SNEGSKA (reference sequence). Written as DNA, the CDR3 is TGCAGTGCTAGGGCCCTAGCGGGAGGCTTCAATGAGCAGTTCTTC. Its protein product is CSARALAGGFNEQFF.

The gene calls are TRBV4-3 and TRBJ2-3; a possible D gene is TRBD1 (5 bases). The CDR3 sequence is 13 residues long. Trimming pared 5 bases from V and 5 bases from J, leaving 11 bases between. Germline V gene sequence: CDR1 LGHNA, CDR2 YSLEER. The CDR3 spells CASSSRVGDTQYF. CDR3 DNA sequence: TGCGCCAGCAGCTCCAGGGTAGGAGATACGCAGTATTTT.

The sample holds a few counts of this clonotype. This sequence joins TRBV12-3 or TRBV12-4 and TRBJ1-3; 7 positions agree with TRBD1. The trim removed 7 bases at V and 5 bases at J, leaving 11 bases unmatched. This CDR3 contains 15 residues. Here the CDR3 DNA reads TGTGCCAGCACCTTAGGTCCGGGACAGCGAAACACCATATATTTT. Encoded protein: CASTLGPGQRNTIYF.

The CDR3 is CASSQADRYRSPLHF. DNA of the CDR3: TGTGCCAGCAGCCAAGCGGACAGATATCGTTCACCCCTCCACTTT. The chain combines TRBV14 with TRBJ1-6; tentative D call: TRBD1 (6 bases). The CDR3 runs 15 residues. Germline V gives CDR1 SGHDN, CDR2 FVKESK. The V end was cut by 1 base, the J end by 9 bases, with 13 bases between.

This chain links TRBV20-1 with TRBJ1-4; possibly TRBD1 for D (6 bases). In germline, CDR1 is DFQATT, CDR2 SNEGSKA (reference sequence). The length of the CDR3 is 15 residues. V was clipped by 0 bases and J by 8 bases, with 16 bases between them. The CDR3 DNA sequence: TGCAGTGCTAGAGATGTTACAGGGCCCGGAGAAAAACTGTTTTTT. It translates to CSARDVTGPGEKLFF.

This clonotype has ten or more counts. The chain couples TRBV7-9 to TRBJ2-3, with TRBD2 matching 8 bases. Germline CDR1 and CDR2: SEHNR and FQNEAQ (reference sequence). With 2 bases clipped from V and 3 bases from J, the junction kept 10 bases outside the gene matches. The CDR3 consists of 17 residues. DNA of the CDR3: TGTGCCAGCAGCTTACTACGGCTAGCGGGTGATACAGATACGCAGTATTTT. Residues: CASSLLRLAGDTDTQYF.

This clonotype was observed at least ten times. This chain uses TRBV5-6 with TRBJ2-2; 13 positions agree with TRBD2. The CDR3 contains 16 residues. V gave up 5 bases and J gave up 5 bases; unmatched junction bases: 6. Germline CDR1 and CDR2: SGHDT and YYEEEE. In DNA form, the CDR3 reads TGTGCCAGCAGAGAGGGACTAGCGGGGTTAACCGGGGAGCTGTTTTTT. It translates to CASREGLAGLTGELFF.

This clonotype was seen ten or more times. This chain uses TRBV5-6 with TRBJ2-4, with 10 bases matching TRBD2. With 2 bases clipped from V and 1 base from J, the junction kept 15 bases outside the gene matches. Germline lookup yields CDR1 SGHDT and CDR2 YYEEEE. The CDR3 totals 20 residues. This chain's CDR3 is CASSFPSSGRRGLAKNIQYF. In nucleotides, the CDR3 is TGTGCCAGCAGCTTCCCGTCTAGCGGGAGAAGGGGACTCGCCAAAAACATTCAGTACTTC. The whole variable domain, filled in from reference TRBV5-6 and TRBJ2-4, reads DAGVTQSPTHLIKTRGQQVTLRCSPKSGHDTVSWYQQALGQGPQFIFQYYEEEERQRGNFPDRFSGHQFPNYSSELNVNALLLGDSALYLCASSFPSSGRRGLAKNIQYFGAGTRLSVL.

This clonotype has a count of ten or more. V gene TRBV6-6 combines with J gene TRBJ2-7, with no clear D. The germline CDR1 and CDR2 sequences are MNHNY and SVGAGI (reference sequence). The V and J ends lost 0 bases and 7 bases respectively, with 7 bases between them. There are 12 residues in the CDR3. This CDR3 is CASSYSLAEQYF. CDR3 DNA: TGTGCCAGCAGTTACTCCTTGGCAGAGCAGTACTTC.

The CDR3, as DNA: TGCAGTGCTAGAGCATCTAGCGGCAGGCCAGATACGCAGTATTTT. Translated, it gives CSARASSGRPDTQYF. The chain has TRBV20-1 and TRBJ2-3, with 7 positions matching TRBD2. The V and J ends lost 1 base and 4 bases, in that order; junction bases with no gene match: 8. There are 15 residues in the CDR3. Looked up from germline, CDR1 is DFQATT and CDR2 is SNEGSKA (reference sequence).

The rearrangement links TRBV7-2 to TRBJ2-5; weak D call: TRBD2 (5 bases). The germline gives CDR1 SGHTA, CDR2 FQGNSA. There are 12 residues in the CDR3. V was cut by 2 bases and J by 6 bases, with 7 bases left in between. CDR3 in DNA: TGTGCCAGCAGCTTACGGGATCAGACCCAGTACTTC. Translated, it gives CASSLRDQTQYF.

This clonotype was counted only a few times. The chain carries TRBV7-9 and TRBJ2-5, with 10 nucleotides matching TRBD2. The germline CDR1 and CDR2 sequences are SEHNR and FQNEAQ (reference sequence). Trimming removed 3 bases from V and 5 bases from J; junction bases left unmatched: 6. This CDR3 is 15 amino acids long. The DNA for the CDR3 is TGTGCCAGCAGCTTTGAGGGGGGACTAGCGGAGACCCAGTACTTC. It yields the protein CASSFEGGLAETQYF.

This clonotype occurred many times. This chain's CDR3 is CASSPPRTNTGELFF. The CDR3 DNA is TGTGCCAGCAGTCCCCCTAGGACGAACACCGGGGAGCTGTTTTTT. The V and J genes are TRBV12-3 or TRBV12-4 and TRBJ2-2; unclear D gene. The CDR3 totals 15 residues. V was clipped by 5 bases and J by 0 bases, with 10 bases between them.

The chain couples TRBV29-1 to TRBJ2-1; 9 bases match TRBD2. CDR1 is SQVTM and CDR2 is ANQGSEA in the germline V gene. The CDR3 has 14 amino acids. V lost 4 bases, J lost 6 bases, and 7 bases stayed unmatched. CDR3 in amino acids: CSVAWLAGRNEQFF. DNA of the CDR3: TGCAGCGTTGCCTGGCTAGCGGGACGCAATGAGCAGTTCTTC.

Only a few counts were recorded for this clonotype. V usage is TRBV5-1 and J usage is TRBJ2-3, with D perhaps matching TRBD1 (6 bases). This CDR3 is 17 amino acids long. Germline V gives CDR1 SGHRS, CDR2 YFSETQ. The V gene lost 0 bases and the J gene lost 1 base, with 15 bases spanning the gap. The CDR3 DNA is TGCGCCAGCAGCTTGGCGGCTGGGTCAGGGGGCACAGATACGCAGTATTTT. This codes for CASSLAAGSGGTDTQYF.

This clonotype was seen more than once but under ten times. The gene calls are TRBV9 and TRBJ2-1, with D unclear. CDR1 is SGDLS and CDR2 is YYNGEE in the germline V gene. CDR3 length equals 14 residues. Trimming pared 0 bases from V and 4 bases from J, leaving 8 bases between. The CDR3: CASSVGVKYNEQFF. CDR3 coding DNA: TGTGCCAGCAGCGTAGGTGTAAAGTACAATGAGCAGTTCTTC.

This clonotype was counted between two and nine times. CDR3 region: CSASRGGNYGYTF. The CDR3 DNA reads TGCAGTGCTAGTCGGGGTGGTAACTATGGCTACACCTTC. This chain joins TRBV20-1 and TRBJ1-2; D is unresolved. Germline CDR1 DFQATT, CDR2 SNEGSKA (reference sequence). This CDR3 has 13 residues. V was cut by 3 bases and J by 1 base, with 9 bases left in between.

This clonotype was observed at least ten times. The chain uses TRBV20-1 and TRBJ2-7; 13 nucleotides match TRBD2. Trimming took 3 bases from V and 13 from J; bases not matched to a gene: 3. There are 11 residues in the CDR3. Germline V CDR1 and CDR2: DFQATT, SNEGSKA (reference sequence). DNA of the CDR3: TGCAGTGCTAGGACTAGCGGGAGGCTCTACTTC. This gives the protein CSARTSGRLYF.

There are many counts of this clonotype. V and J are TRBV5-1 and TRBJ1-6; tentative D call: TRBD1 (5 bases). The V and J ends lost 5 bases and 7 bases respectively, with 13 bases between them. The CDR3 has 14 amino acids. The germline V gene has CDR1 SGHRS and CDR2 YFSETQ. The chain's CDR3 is CASSSGHQNSPLHF. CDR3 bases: TGCGCCAGCAGTTCGGGGCATCAAAATTCACCCCTCCACTTT.

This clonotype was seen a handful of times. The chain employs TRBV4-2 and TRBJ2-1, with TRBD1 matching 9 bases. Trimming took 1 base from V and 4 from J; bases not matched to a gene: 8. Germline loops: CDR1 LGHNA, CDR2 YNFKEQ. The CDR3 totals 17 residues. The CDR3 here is CASSQARGGQGYNEQFF. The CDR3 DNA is TGTGCCAGCAGCCAAGCTAGGGGAGGACAGGGGTACAATGAGCAGTTCTTC.

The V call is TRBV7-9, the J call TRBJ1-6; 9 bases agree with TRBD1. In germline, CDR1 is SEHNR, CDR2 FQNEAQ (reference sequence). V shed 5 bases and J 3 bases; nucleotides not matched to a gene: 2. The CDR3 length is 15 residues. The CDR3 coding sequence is TGTGCCAGCAGCCAGGGACAGGGCTATAATTCACCCCTCCACTTT. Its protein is CASSQGQGYNSPLHF. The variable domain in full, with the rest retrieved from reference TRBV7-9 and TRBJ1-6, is DTGVSQNPRHKITKRGQNVTFRCDPISEHNRLYWYRQTLGQGPEFLTYFQNEAQLEKSRLLSDRFSAERPKGSFSTLEIQRTEQGDSAMYLCASSQGQGYNSPLHFGNGTRLTVT.

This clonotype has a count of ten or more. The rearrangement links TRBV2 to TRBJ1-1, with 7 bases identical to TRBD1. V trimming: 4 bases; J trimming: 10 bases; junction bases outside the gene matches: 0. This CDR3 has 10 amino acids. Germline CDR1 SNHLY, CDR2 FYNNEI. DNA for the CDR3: TGTGCCAGCAGTGGGGACAGAGCTTTCTTT. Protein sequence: CASSGDRAFF. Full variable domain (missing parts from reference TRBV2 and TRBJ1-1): EPEVTQTPSHQVTQMGQEVILRCVPISNHLYFYWYRQILGQKVEFLVSFYNNEISEKSEIFDDQFSVERPDGSNFTLKIRSTKLEDSAMYFCASSGDRAFFGQGTRLTVV.